The rows below give T cell receptor beta chains drawn from one sample of a study of T-cell memory formation after mild COVID-19. TCRdb ran MiXCR on the 5' RACE reads and lists one entry per CDR3 protein. The sample comprises about 560,000 distinct CDR3 sequences, roughly 18% of which are singletons, and 12% rests with the top ten. Sequencing used PBMCs or a T cell subset sorted from them (not recorded which). These receptors were taken from an adult woman who had mild COVID-19 (a few samples of this study predate the infection). Cell type and time point are not known. The CDR3 runs from the conserved cysteine through the conserved F or W. A D gene is named only where the DNA matches it firmly. Not all rows give a size; the values are once, few, many and, for expanded clones, a class.

v_gene,len,d_gene,j_gene,abundance,CDR3nt,CDR3aa
TRBV5-1,15,-,TRBJ1-4,many,TGCGCCAGCAGCTTGGCCGGAGAGGGCGGTGAAAAACTGTTTTTT,CASSLAGEGGEKLFF
TRBV21-1,16,-,TRBJ2-4,few,TGTGCCAGCAGCAAAGAGGATCTCCCAGCCAAAAACATTCAGTACTTC,CASSKEDLPAKNIQYF
TRBV5-1,14,-,TRBJ2-3,few,TGCGCCAGCAGCAAAGATGGTGGCACAGATACGCAGTATTTT,CASSKDGGTDTQYF
TRBV5-1,16,-,TRBJ2-3,few,TGCGCCAGCAGCTTGTACATGGGGCAAGACACAGATACGCAGTATTTT,CASSLYMGQDTDTQYF
TRBV15,15,TRBD1,TRBJ2-1,once,TGTGCCACCAGCAGCCCGGGACAGGTTAACAATGAGCAGTTCTTC,CATSSPGQVNNEQFF
TRBV12-3/TRBV12-4,16,TRBD2,TRBJ2-1,few,TGTGCCAGCAGTTTTGGCGGGAGGGGGGCCCACAATGAGCAGTTCTTC,CASSFGGRGAHNEQFF
TRBV20-1,13,-,TRBJ2-3,-,TGCAGTGCTAGAACAGGGACACCAGATACGCAGTATTTT,CSARTGTPDTQYF
TRBV12-3/TRBV12-4,15,-,TRBJ1-5,-,TGTGCCAGCAGTTTAGCGGGCAGGGAGGATCAGCCCCAGCATTTT,CASSLAGREDQPQHF
TRBV2,13,-,TRBJ1-6,few,TGTGCCAGCAGGGGCGACTACAATTCACCCCTCCACTTT,CASRGDYNSPLHF
TRBV4-2,16,TRBD1,TRBJ2-2,-,TGTGCCAGCAGCCAAGACTACAGGGGGCGGGTCGGGGAGCTGTTTTTT,CASSQDYRGRVGELFF
TRBV29-1,14,-,TRBJ1-1,many,TGCAGCGTTGATCCAGGGACGGCGAACACTGAAGCTTTCTTT,CSVDPGTANTEAFF
TRBV25-1,15,-,TRBJ2-3,few,TGTGCCAGCACGACGCTCCGGGAGAGATTAGATACGCAGTATTTT,CASTTLRERLDTQYF
TRBV9,14,-,TRBJ2-7,many,TGTGCCAGCAGCTCATCCTGGGGGGCCTACGAGCAGTACTTC,CASSSSWGAYEQYF
TRBV24-1,15,-,TRBJ2-5,-,TGTGCCACCAGTGATAGGGCAGGTTTAGAGGAGACCCAGTACTTC,CATSDRAGLEETQYF
TRBV6-6,16,TRBD2,TRBJ2-7,few,TGTGCCAGCAGTTACTCACTAGCGGGAGGATCCTACGAGCAGTACTTC,CASSYSLAGGSYEQYF
TRBV6-1,15,TRBD2,TRBJ2-1,-,TGTGCCAGCATCCAGAGGACTAGCGGGGGTAATGAGCAGTTCTTC,CASIQRTSGGNEQFF
TRBV6-6,15,-,TRBJ2-7,few,TGTGCCAGCAGTTACTCCCCGGACCACTCCTACGAGCAGTACTTC,CASSYSPDHSYEQYF
TRBV24-1,16,TRBD1,TRBJ1-2,-,TGTGCCACCAGCGCCGAAATTGGGACAGGAATGGATGGCTACACCTTC,CATSAEIGTGMDGYTF
TRBV6-6,15,TRBD2,TRBJ2-3,-,TGTGCCAGCAGTAGAAGCGGGACTGGAGCAGATACGCAGTATTTT,CASSRSGTGADTQYF
TRBV18,14,-,TRBJ2-1,-,TGTGCCAGCTCACCGGTGGGCCAGAACAATGAGCAGTTCTTC,CASSPVGQNNEQFF
TRBV7-9,14,TRBD1,TRBJ1-1,many,TGTGCCAGCAGCACCGGACAGGGGAACACTGAAGCTTTCTTT,CASSTGQGNTEAFF
TRBV5-1,16,-,TRBJ2-1,few,TGCGCCAGCAGCTTGGCTTGGGGACCGCAGACCAATGAGCAGTTCTTC,CASSLAWGPQTNEQFF
TRBV4-1,15,TRBD1,TRBJ2-1,-,TGCGCCAGCAGCCACGGGGCAGGGGGCAGGAATGAGCAGTTCTTC,CASSHGAGGRNEQFF
TRBV20-1,18,TRBD1,TRBJ2-6,-,TGCAGTGCTAGATATTATCGACAGGGGATGCCTGGGGCCAACGTCCTGACTTTC,CSARYYRQGMPGANVLTF
TRBV7-9,13,-,TRBJ1-2,-,TGTGCCAGCAGCTTAGCTGAGATGAGCGGCTACACCTTC,CASSLAEMSGYTF
TRBV9,16,-,TRBJ2-3,-,TGTGCCAGCAGCGTAGGACGGGGGATGGGGACAGATACGCAGTATTTT,CASSVGRGMGTDTQYF
TRBV7-3,15,-,TRBJ1-1,few,TGTGCCAGCAGCGCCCAGGGACGGCTGAACACTGAAGCTTTCTTT,CASSAQGRLNTEAFF
TRBV12-3/TRBV12-4,17,TRBD2,TRBJ2-3,-,TGTGCCAGCAGTCCCCAACTCGGACTAGCGGACACAGATACGCAGTATTTT,CASSPQLGLADTDTQYF
TRBV2,13,TRBD1,TRBJ1-2,few,TGTGCCAGCGGACAGGGGCAGAACTATGGCTACACCTTC,CASGQGQNYGYTF